This T cell receptor (beta chain) was identified in a study of blood T cell repertoires in COVID-19. Study in general: The analysed material was cDNA or gDNA that came from T cells, B-cell-depleted T cells, or PBMCs.

Profiled with immunoSEQ multiplex PCR; TCRdb holds only in-frame clones, not every one. The sample includes 110,000 to 150,000 clones, over 80% of them seen just once. Sequencing was performed on PBMCs or T cells enriched from blood (not recorded which). This TCR derives from a woman between 40 and 50 years old who had recovered from COVID-19.

CDR3 sequence: CATSRAPAGDYEQYF. The DNA of the CDR3 is TGTGCCACCAGCAGAGCCCCAGCGGGAGATTACGAGCAGTACTTC. This chain connects TRBV15 to TRBJ2-7; 8 bases map to TRBD2. V lost 1 base and J lost 4; bases outside the gene matches: 6. CDR1 is LNHNV, CDR2 YYDKDF, per germline (reference sequence). The CDR3 has 15 amino acids.